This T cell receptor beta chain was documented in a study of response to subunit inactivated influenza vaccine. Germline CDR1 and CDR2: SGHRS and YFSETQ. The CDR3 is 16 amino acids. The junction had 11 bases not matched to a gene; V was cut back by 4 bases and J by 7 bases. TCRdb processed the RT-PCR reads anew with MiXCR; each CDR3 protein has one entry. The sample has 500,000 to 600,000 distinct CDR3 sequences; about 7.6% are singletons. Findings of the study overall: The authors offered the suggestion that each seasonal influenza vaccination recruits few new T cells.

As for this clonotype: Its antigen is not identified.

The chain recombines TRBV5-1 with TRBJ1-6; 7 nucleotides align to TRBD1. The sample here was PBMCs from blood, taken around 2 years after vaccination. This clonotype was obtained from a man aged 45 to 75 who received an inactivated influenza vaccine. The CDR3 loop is CASSLTGCYRNSPLHF. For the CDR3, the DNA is TGCGCCAGCAGCCTGACAGGGTGCTACCGGAATTCACCCCTCCACTTT.